The 21 T cell receptor beta chains below all came from one sample that was sequenced in a study of blood T cell repertoires in COVID-19. Libraries were prepared by immunoSEQ multiplex PCR; TCRdb keeps only in-frame clonotypes and omits some of them. The data contain some 100,000 clones, approximately 90% of them singletons. The sequenced material came from peripheral blood. These receptors all stem from a human donor in a cohort sampled during active COVID-19.

The chain couples TRBV5-1 to TRBJ2-7, with TRBD1 matching 8 bases. The CDR3 runs to 13 residues. The germline V gene encodes CDR1 SGHRS and CDR2 YFSETQ. Trimming at V came to 5 bases and at J to 3 bases, leaving 4 bases not matched to a gene. The CDR3 DNA reads TGCGCCAGCAGGGATGGGACAGGCTACGAGCAGTACTTC. Protein sequence: CASRDGTGYEQYF.

This chain links TRBV18 with TRBJ2-2; perhaps TRBD2 as D (6 bases). Germline values: CDR1 KGHSH, CDR2 LQKENI. The CDR3 has 15 amino acids. Trimming took 3 bases from V and 0 from J, leaving 8 bases between them. The CDR3, as DNA: TGTGCCAGCTCACCGGGCGGGGCGAACACCGGGGAGCTGTTTTTT. It encodes CASSPGGANTGELFF.

This rearrangement joins TRBV19 to TRBJ1-2, with D perhaps TRBD1 (5 bases). This CDR3 contains 11 residues. V shed 6 bases and J shed 5 bases, with 7 bases lying between them. Germline CDR1 reads LNHDA; CDR2 reads SQIVND (reference sequence). The CDR3 DNA reads TGTGCCAGTAGGGCAGGGTATGGCTACACCTTC. Its translation: CASRAGYGYTF.

This rearrangement joins TRBV11-3 to TRBJ1-6; no reliable D call. V lost 5 bases to trimming and J lost 0 bases, with 11 bases between them. Germline CDR1 SGHNT, CDR2 YENEEA. CDR3 length: 16 residues. For the CDR3, the DNA is TGTGCCAGCAGCCCCCGTGGGAGCTCCTATAATTCACCCCTCCACTTT. Translation: CASSPRGSSYNSPLHF.

This clone was seen a single time. The chain links TRBV18 to TRBJ2-5; D is perhaps TRBD2 (5 bases). This CDR3 spans 15 amino acids. Germline V gives CDR1 KGHSH, CDR2 LQKENI. The V end was cut by 5 bases, the J end by 1 base, with 14 bases between. The CDR3 DNA follows: TGTGCCAGCTCATCAATCGGACTCTCCCAAGAGACCCAGTACTTC. Encoded protein: CASSSIGLSQETQYF.

This rearrangement joins TRBV11-2 to TRBJ2-7; a possible D gene is TRBD1 (6 bases). Looked up from germline, CDR1 is SGHAT and CDR2 is FQNNGV. Trimming pared 5 bases from V and 2 bases from J, leaving 16 bases between. This CDR3 contains 15 residues. CDR3 sequence reads: CASSLQGIATYEQYF. The CDR3, as DNA: TGTGCCAGCAGCCTGCAGGGGATCGCTACCTACGAGCAGTACTTC.

As DNA, the CDR3 is TGTGCCAGCAGTGAGGGAAGGGTTGACTATGGCTACACCTTC. This gives the protein CASSEGRVDYGYTF. This chain connects TRBV28 to TRBJ1-2; D is uncertain. The germline gives CDR1 MDHEN, CDR2 SYDVKM. This CDR3 region has 14 residues. V lost 5 bases to trimming and J lost 3 bases, with 13 bases between them.

V is TRBV19 and J is TRBJ2-7; 7 bases are a match to TRBD2. The V segment lost 3 bases and the J segment 6 bases; nucleotides outside the gene matches: 8. CDR1 and CDR2 (germline): LNHDA, SQIVND (reference sequence). The CDR3 extends over 14 amino acids. CDR3: CASSMIGRGSEQYF. The CDR3 DNA reads as TGTGCCAGTAGTATGATAGGGAGGGGTTCCGAGCAGTACTTC.

V usage is TRBV30 and J usage is TRBJ2-7, with TRBD1 as a possible D gene (6 bases). This CDR3 is built from 20 residues. The V end lost 0 bases, the J end lost 0 bases, and 27 bases lay between the germline ends. CDR1 GTSNPN and CDR2 SVGIG come from the germline V gene (reference sequence). The CDR3 region is CAWSVLGQRGNKGSSYEQYF. The CDR3, as DNA: TGTGCCTGGAGTGTATTAGGACAGAGGGGGAACAAGGGGAGCTCCTACGAGCAGTACTTC.

The chain recombines TRBV7-9 with TRBJ2-7; possibly TRBD2 for D (5 bases). Trimming pared 3 bases from V and 7 bases from J, leaving 13 bases between. Per the germline V gene, CDR1 is SEHNR and CDR2 is FQNEAQ (reference sequence). This CDR3 contains 13 residues. CDR3 amino acids: CASSLAGGWEQYF. The CDR3, as DNA: TGTGCCAGCAGCTTGGCGGGCGGATGGGAGCAGTACTTC.

The CDR3 is CASSGKGGNQPQHF. CDR3 in DNA: TGTGCCAGCAGCGGGAAAGGCGGCAATCAGCCCCAGCATTTT. V usage is TRBV6-5 and J usage is TRBJ1-5, with unresolved D. Germline CDR1 MNHEY, CDR2 SVGAGI. V gave up 6 bases and J gave up 2 bases, with 11 bases separating them. The CDR3 runs to 14 residues.

The chain uses TRBV5-1 and TRBJ2-2, with a weak D call TRBD1 (5 bases). The CDR3 contains 14 residues. The V gene's germline CDR1 is SGHRS and CDR2 YFSETQ. V lost 2 bases and J 7 bases, leaving 12 bases between the germline ends. The CDR3 DNA reads as TGCGCCAGCAGCTTAGCACAGGACGTCGGGGAGCTGTTTTTT. It specifies CASSLAQDVGELFF. The full variable domain, its missing parts supplied by reference TRBV5-1 and TRBJ2-2, is KAGVTQTPRYLIKTRGQQVTLSCSPISGHRSVSWYQQTPGQGLQFLFEYFSETQRNKGNFPGRFSGRQFSNSRSEMNVSTLELGDSALYLCASSLAQDVGELFFGEGSRLTVL.

CDR3 sequence (DNA): TGTGCCAGCTCACCGCTAGCGGGAGCCTCATACAATGAGCAGTTCTTC. Encoded protein: CASSPLAGASYNEQFF. The gene calls are TRBV18 and TRBJ2-1; 10 bases are shared with TRBD2. This CDR3 has 16 amino acids. Per germline, CDR1 KGHSH and CDR2 LQKENI. Trimming cost V 3 bases and J 4 bases; bases outside gene matches: 6.

This sequence joins TRBV6-7 and TRBJ1-2, with 7 bases identical to TRBD1. TRBV6-7 is noted as an ORF with a role that remains uncertain. V lost 5 bases and J lost 3; bases outside the gene matches: 3. This CDR3 spans 13 amino acids. In nucleotides, the CDR3 is TGTGCCAGCAGTCCCGGGACAGACTATGGCTACACCTTC. This sequence encodes CASSPGTDYGYTF.

This rearrangement joins TRBV29-1 to TRBJ2-1; D may be TRBD1 (5 bases). V was trimmed by 7 bases and J by 0 bases, leaving 10 bases between them. The CDR3 is made up of 13 amino acids. Germline V gene data show CDR1 as SQVTM and CDR2 as ANQGSEA. DNA for the CDR3: TGCAGCGAAAGTAGGGGCTCCTACAATGAGCAGTTCTTC. It encodes CSESRGSYNEQFF.

This clone was seen just once. V is TRBV7-9 and J is TRBJ2-1, with 9 bases aligning to TRBD1. CDR1 SEHNR and CDR2 FQNEAQ come from the germline V gene (reference sequence). This CDR3 region has 15 residues. With V trimmed by 7 bases and J by 6 bases, 10 bases remained unmatched. The CDR3 spells CASKSGQGIFNEQFF. In DNA, the CDR3 is TGTGCCAGCAAATCCGGACAGGGGATATTCAATGAGCAGTTCTTC.

This chain uses TRBV29-1 with TRBJ2-3, with D tentatively TRBD1 (5 bases). This CDR3 spans 14 amino acids. The V and J ends lost 8 bases and 1 base respectively, with 16 bases between them. Germline V gene sequence: CDR1 SQVTM, CDR2 ANQGSEA. CDR3 nucleotide sequence: TGCAGCTTCCTCAGGGATCGGGGCACAGATACGCAGTATTTT. Its translation is CSFLRDRGTDTQYF.

This clone was observed once. The chain employs TRBV7-6 and TRBJ1-3; D not certain. V dropped 8 bases and J dropped 2 bases, with 16 bases sitting between them. The CDR3 contains 15 residues. Germline CDR1 SGHVS, CDR2 FNYEAQ. CDR3 sequence: CASQGRGAAGNTIYF. In DNA form, the CDR3 reads TGTGCCAGCCAAGGGCGGGGAGCGGCTGGAAACACCATATATTTT. Variable domain in full (rest from reference TRBV7-6 and TRBJ1-3): GAGVSQSPRYKVTKRGQDVALRCDPISGHVSLYWYRQALGQGPEFLTYFNYEAQQDKSGLPNDRFSAERPEGSISTLTIQRTEQRDSAMYRCASQGRGAAGNTIYFGEGSWLTVV.

V gene TRBV2 combines with J gene TRBJ2-1; 12 nucleotides line up with TRBD2. Per germline, CDR1 SNHLY and CDR2 FYNNEI. V trimming: 6 bases; J trimming: 1 base; junction bases outside the gene matches: 10. This CDR3 has 18 amino acids. The CDR3: CASRGRPSGGASYNEQFF. The CDR3 nucleotides read TGTGCCAGCAGAGGGCGGCCTAGCGGGGGGGCTTCCTACAATGAGCAGTTCTTC.

This clone occurred a few times. The chain recombines TRBV5-5 with TRBJ2-2; D gene unclear. The CDR3 totals 15 residues. Germline CDR1 is SGHKS and CDR2 is YYEKEE (reference sequence). V shed 1 base and J shed 0 bases, with 7 bases lying between them. The CDR3 is CASSLSLSNTGELFF. Written as DNA, the CDR3 is TGTGCCAGCAGCTTGTCTTTGTCGAACACCGGGGAGCTGTTTTTT.

This clone was counted only a few times. V is TRBV6-4 and J is TRBJ2-3; tentative D call: TRBD2 (6 bases). The CDR3 is 14 amino acids. CDR1 is MRHNA and CDR2 is SNTAGT in the germline V gene. The ends were cut back, 3 bases at V and 5 bases at J, with 12 bases in the middle. This CDR3 reads CASSETAGQDTQYF. CDR3 DNA sequence: TGTGCCAGCAGTGAGACGGCGGGGCAAGATACGCAGTATTTT.